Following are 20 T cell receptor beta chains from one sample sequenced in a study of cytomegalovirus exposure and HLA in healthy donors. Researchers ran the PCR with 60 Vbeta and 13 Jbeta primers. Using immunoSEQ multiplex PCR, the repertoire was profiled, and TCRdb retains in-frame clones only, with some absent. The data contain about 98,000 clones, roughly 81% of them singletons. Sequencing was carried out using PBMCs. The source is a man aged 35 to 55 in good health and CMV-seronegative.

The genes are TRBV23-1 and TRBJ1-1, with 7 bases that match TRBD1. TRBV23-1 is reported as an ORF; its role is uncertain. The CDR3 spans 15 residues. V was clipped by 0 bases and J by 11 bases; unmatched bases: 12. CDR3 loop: CASSQSIERGPAAFF. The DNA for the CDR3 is TGCGCCAGCAGTCAATCGATCGAGAGGGGGCCAGCCGCTTTCTTT.

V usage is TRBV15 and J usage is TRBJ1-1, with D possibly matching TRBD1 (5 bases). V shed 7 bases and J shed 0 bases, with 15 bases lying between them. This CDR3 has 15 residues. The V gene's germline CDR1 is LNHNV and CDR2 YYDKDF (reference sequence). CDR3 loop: CATKSRARMNTEAFF. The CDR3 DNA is TGTGCCACCAAGAGCAGGGCCCGCATGAACACTGAAGCTTTCTTT.

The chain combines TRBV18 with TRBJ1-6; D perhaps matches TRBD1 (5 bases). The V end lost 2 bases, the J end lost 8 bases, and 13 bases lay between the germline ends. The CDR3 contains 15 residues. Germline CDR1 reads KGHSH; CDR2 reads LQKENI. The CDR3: CASSPRSGWDSPLHF. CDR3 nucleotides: TGTGCCAGCTCACCAAGGTCAGGGTGGGATTCACCCCTCCACTTT.

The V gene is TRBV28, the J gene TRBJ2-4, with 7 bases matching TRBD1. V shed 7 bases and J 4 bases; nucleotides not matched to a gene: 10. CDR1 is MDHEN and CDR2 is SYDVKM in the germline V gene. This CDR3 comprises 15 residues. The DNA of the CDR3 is TGTGCCAGCACCCCTAAAGGGACAGTGAAAAACATTCAGTACTTC. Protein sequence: CASTPKGTVKNIQYF. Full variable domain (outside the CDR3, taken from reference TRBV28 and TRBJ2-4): DVKVTQSSRYLVKRTGEKVFLECVQDMDHENMFWYRQDPGLGLRLIYFSYDVKMKEKGDIPEGYSVSREKKERFSLILESASTNQTSMYLCASTPKGTVKNIQYFGAGTRLSVL.

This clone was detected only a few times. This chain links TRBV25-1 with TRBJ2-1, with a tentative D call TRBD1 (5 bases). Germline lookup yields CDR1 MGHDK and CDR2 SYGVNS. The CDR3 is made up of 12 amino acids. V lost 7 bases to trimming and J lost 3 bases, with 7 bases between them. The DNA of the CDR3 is TGTGCCAGCACCGACAGCTACAATGAGCAGTTCTTC. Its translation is CASTDSYNEQFF.

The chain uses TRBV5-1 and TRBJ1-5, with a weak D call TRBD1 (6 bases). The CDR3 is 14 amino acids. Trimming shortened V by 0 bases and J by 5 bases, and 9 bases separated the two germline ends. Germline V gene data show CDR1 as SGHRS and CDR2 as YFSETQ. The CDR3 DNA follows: TGCGCCAGCAGCTTGGTCCCAGGGGATCAGCCCCAGCATTTT. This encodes CASSLVPGDQPQHF.

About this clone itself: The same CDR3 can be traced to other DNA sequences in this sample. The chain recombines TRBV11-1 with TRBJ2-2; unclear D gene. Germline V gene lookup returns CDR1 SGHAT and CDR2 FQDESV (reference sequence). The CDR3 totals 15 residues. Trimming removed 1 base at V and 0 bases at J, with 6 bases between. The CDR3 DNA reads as TGTGCCAGCAGCTTAGATCAGTCGAACACCGGGGAGCTGTTTTTT. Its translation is CASSLDQSNTGELFF.

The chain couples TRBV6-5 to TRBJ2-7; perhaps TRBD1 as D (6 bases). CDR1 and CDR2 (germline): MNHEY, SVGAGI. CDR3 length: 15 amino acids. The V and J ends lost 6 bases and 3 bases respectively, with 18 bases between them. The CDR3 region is CASRSLGTSSYEQYF. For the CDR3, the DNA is TGTGCCAGCAGGTCCCTCGGGACAAGTAGCTACGAGCAGTACTTC.

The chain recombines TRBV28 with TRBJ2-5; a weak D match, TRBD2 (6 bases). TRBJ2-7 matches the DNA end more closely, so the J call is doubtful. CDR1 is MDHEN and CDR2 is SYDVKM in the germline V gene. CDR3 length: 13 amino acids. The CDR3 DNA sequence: TGTGCCAGCAGTGGCGGGGCTACCTACGAGCAGTACTTC. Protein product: CASSGGATYEQYF.

The CDR3 nucleotides read TGTGCCAGCAGCGTAGGGACAGAAGCAGAGACCCAGTACTTC. It yields the protein CASSVGTEAETQYF. V gene TRBV9 combines with J gene TRBJ2-5; D may be TRBD1 (6 bases). Germline V lookup: CDR1 SGDLS, CDR2 YYNGEE. Trimming pared 0 bases from V and 4 bases from J, leaving 10 bases between. This CDR3 has 14 amino acids.

Here the CDR3 reads CASSRGMGRGGTNEKLFF. For the CDR3, the DNA is TGTGCCAGTAGTAGGGGGATGGGACGGGGAGGAACTAATGAAAAACTGTTTTTT. This chain joins TRBV19 and TRBJ1-4; D may be TRBD1 (5 bases). The ends were cut back, 4 bases at V and 1 base at J, with 19 bases in the middle. Germline V gene lookup returns CDR1 LNHDA and CDR2 SQIVND (reference sequence). This CDR3 has 18 amino acids.

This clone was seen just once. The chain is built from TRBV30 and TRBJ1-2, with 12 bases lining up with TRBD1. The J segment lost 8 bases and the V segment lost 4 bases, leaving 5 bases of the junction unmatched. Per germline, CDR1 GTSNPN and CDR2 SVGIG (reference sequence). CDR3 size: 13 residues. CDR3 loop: CAWTSGTGGGYTF. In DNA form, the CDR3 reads TGTGCCTGGACATCTGGGACAGGGGGCGGCTACACCTTC.

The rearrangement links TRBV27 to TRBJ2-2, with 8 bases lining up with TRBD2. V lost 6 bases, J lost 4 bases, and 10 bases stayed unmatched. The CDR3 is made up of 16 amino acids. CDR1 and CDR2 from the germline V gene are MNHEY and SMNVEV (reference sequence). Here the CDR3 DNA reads TGTGCCAGCAGCTGGCCCTCGGGGGGGGGCACCGGGGAGCTGTTTTTT. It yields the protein CASSWPSGGGTGELFF.

The CDR3 is CASSRRGQGAYEQYF. DNA for the CDR3: TGTGCCAGCAGCAGAAGGGGACAGGGGGCTTACGAGCAGTACTTC. The rearrangement links TRBV7-2 to TRBJ2-7, with 12 bases identical to TRBD1. Germline V gene sequence: CDR1 SGHTA, CDR2 FQGNSA. V was pared by 5 bases and J by 4 bases, with 6 bases of the junction left unmatched. CDR3 length: 15 amino acids. The variable domain in full, with the rest retrieved from reference TRBV7-2 and TRBJ2-7, is GAGVSQSPSNKVTEKGKDVELRCDPISGHTALYWYRQSLGQGLEFLIYFQGNSAPDKSGLPSDRFSAERTGGSVSTLTIQRTQQEDSAVYLCASSRRGQGAYEQYFGPGTRLTVT.

The CDR3 region is CASSLDLEGGDEQYF. CDR3 DNA: TGCGCCAGCAGCTTGGATCTCGAGGGGGGGGACGAGCAGTACTTC. The J gene is TRBJ2-7, the V gene TRBV5-1, with a possible D match to TRBD2 (7 bases). The CDR3 spans 15 residues. Germline lookup yields CDR1 SGHRS and CDR2 YFSETQ. Trimming cost V 0 bases and J 5 bases, with 15 bases left between them.

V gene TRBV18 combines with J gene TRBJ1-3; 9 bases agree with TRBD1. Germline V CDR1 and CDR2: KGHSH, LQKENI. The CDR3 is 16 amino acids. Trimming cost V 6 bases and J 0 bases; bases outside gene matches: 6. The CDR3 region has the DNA TGTGCCAGCTCGCCTACAGGGGGCCCCTCTGGAAACACCATATATTTT. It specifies CASSPTGGPSGNTIYF.

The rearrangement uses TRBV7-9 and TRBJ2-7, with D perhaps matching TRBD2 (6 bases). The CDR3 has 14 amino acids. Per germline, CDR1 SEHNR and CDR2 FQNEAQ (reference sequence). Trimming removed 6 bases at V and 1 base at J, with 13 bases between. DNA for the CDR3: TGTGCCAGCAGTTCCGGGACTGGTTCCTACGAGCAGTACTTC. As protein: CASSSGTGSYEQYF.

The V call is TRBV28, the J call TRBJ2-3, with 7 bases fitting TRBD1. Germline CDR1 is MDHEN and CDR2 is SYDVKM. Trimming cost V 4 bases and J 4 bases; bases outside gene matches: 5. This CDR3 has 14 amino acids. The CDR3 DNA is TGTGCCAGCAGTTATACAGGGGTCCCAGATACGCAGTATTTT. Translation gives CASSYTGVPDTQYF. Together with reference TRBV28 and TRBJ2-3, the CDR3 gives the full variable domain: DVKVTQSSRYLVKRTGEKVFLECVQDMDHENMFWYRQDPGLGLRLIYFSYDVKMKEKGDIPEGYSVSREKKERFSLILESASTNQTSMYLCASSYTGVPDTQYFGPGTRLTVL.

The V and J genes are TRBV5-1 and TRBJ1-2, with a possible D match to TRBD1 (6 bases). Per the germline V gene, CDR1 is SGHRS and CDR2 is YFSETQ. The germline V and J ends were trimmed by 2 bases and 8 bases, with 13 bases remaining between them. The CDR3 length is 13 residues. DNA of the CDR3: TGCGCCAGCAGCTTACAGGGTTCGGAAGGCTACACCTTC. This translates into CASSLQGSEGYTF.

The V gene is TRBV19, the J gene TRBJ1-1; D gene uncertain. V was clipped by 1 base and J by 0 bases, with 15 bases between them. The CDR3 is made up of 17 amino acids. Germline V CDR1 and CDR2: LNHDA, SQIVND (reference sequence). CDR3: CASSIGGGRGVNTEAFF. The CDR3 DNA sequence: TGTGCCAGTAGTATAGGTGGAGGGCGAGGAGTGAACACTGAAGCTTTCTTT.